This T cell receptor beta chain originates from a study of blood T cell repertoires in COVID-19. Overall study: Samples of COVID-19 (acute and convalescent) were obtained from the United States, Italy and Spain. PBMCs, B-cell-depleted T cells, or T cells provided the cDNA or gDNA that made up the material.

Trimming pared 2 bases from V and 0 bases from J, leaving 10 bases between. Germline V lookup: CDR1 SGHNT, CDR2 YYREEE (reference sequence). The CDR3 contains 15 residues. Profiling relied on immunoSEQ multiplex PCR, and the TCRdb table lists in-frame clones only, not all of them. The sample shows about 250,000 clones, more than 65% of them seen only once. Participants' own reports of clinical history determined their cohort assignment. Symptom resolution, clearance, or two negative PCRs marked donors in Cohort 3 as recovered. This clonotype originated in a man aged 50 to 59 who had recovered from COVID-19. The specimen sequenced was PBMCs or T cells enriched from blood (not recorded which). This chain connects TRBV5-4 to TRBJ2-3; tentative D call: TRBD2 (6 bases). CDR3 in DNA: TGTGCCAGCAGCTTTTTGGGGGGAAGCACAGATACGCAGTATTTT. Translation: CASSFLGGSTDTQYF.